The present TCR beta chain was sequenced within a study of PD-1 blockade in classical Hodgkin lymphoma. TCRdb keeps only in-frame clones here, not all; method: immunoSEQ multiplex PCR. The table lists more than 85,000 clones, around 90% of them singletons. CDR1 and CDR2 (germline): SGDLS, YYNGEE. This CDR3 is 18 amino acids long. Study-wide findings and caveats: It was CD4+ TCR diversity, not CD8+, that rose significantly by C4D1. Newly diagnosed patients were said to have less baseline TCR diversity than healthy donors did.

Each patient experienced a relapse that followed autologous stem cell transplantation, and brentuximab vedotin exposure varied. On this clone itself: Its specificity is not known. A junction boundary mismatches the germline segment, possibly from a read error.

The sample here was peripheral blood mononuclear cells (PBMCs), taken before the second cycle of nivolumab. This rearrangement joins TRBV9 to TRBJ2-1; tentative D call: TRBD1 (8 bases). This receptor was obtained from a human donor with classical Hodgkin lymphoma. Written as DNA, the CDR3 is TGTGCCAGCAGCGTAGCATCAGGGGGCCCGACTAGCAGGAGCCCGGGGATCTTC. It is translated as CASSVASGGPTSRSPGIF.